This is a list of T cell receptor beta chains from one sample in a study of CD8 T cells in ankylosing spondylitis. TCRdb redid the calling of the 5' RACE reads with MiXCR, one entry per CDR3 protein. The sample records 100,000 or so distinct CDR3 sequences, approximately 25% being singletons. Sequences were obtained from synovial fluid, either unsorted or a sorted T cell fraction (not recorded which). These receptors originate from a male donor with ankylosing spondylitis. CDR3s include the opening cysteine and the closing phenylalanine or tryptophan. D genes are given only for firm matches. Some rows have no size entry. The others give once, few or many, or a class for an expanded clone.

-	TRBV18	-	TRBJ1-6	CASSPGGGVNSPLHF	TGTGCCAGCTCACCAGGTGGGGGGGTTAATTCACCCCTCCACTTT
-	TRBV5-6	few	TRBJ2-5	CASSFDSQIGETQYF	TGTGCCAGCAGCTTTGACAGCCAGATAGGAGAGACCCAGTACTTC
-	TRBV7-2	few	TRBJ1-5	CASSTAAGRPQHF	TGTGCCAGCAGCACAGCAGCAGGAAGGCCCCAGCATTTT
-	TRBV20-1	-	TRBJ2-1	CSARVDNNEQFF	TGCAGTGCTCGCGTAGACAACAATGAGCAGTTCTTC
TRBD2	TRBV11-2	-	TRBJ2-3	CASSPRGLAGDTQYF	TGTGCCAGCAGTCCCCGCGGACTAGCGGGAGATACGCAGTATTTT
-	TRBV12-3/TRBV12-4	few	TRBJ2-1	CASSLEAGPDNEQFF	TGTGCCAGCAGTTTAGAGGCGGGACCCGACAATGAGCAGTTCTTC
TRBD1	TRBV24-1	many	TRBJ2-4	CATSDSMDREEKNIQYF	TGTGCCACCAGTGATTCAATGGACAGGGAGGAAAAAAACATTCAGTACTTC
TRBD2	TRBV12-3/TRBV12-4	many	TRBJ2-3	CASRPGLAGSTDTQYF	TGTGCCAGCAGACCAGGACTAGCGGGAAGCACAGATACGCAGTATTTT
TRBD2	TRBV2	-	TRBJ2-5	CASRNYRLAGGEETQYF	TGTGCCAGCAGAAACTACCGGCTAGCGGGAGGAGAAGAGACCCAGTACTTC
-	TRBV20-1	many	TRBJ2-5	CSARDLRRDRQETQYF	TGCAGTGCTAGAGATCTCAGGCGGGACAGACAAGAGACCCAGTACTTC
-	TRBV10-3	few	TRBJ1-4	CAISESKGYGEKLFF	TGTGCCATCAGTGAGTCGAAAGGGTATGGTGAAAAACTGTTTTTT
-	TRBV7-2	-	TRBJ1-2	CASSLGRGLGYTF	TGTGCCAGCAGCCTAGGAAGGGGCCTTGGCTACACCTTC
TRBD2	TRBV5-4	-	TRBJ2-2	CASSLLASGSSGELFF	TGTGCCAGCAGCTTGTTGGCTAGCGGGAGTTCCGGGGAGCTGTTTTTT
-	TRBV20-1	few	TRBJ1-2	CSARSPQFNYGYTF	TGCAGTGCTAGGTCACCCCAATTTAACTATGGCTACACCTTC
-	TRBV4-1	few	TRBJ2-1	CASSQGFTAYNEQFF	TGCGCCAGCAGCCAAGGCTTCACCGCCTACAATGAGCAGTTCTTC
-	TRBV7-2	-	TRBJ2-5	CASSSQPGVRETQYF	TGTGCCAGCAGCTCCCAACCAGGGGTACGGGAGACCCAGTACTTC
-	TRBV29-1	-	TRBJ2-1	CSVGRRLLEQFF	TGCAGCGTGGGGAGAAGACTGCTTGAGCAGTTCTTC
-	TRBV27	many	TRBJ1-1	CASSFRATDTEAFF	TGTGCCAGCAGTTTTCGGGCGACAGACACTGAAGCTTTCTTT
TRBD2	TRBV7-2	few	TRBJ2-1	CASSPGLAGIYNEQFF	TGTGCCAGCAGCCCGGGACTAGCGGGGATTTACAATGAGCAGTTCTTC
-	TRBV5-1	few	TRBJ2-7	CASSLAGADYEQYF	TGCGCCAGCAGCTTGGCCGGGGCCGACTACGAGCAGTACTTC
-	TRBV20-1	-	TRBJ1-3	CSARKGNEGGNTIYF	TGCAGTGCTCGAAAGGGGAATGAGGGTGGAAACACCATATATTTT
-	TRBV19	-	TRBJ1-3	CASSTGVQDWRGNTIYF	TGTGCCAGTAGTACCGGGGTCCAGGATTGGAGGGGAAACACCATATATTTT
TRBD2	TRBV2	-	TRBJ2-1	CASREAGGSTNEQFF	TGTGCCAGCAGGGAAGCGGGAGGGAGTACCAATGAGCAGTTCTTC
-	TRBV12-3/TRBV12-4	-	TRBJ2-7	CASSLEGTNWNF	TGTGCCAGCAGTTTAGAAGGGACAAACTGGAACTTC
TRBD2	TRBV14	once	TRBJ2-3	CASSQTSGRAKSEQYF	TGTGCCAGCAGCCAAACCAGCGGGAGGGCTAAAAGTGAGCAGTATTTT
TRBD1	TRBV12-3/TRBV12-4	-	TRBJ1-5	CASSKGAGEGSQHF	TGTGCCAGCAGTAAGGGGGCAGGGGAAGGGTCCCAGCATTTT
TRBD2	TRBV13	few	TRBJ2-5	CASKREGPGETQYF	TGTGCCAGCAAGCGGGAGGGCCCGGGGGAGACCCAGTACTTC
-	TRBV7-6	few	TRBJ1-5	CASSSMTDGPQHF	TGTGCCAGCAGTTCGATGACCGACGGGCCCCAGCATTTT
-	TRBV6-2/TRBV6-3	many	TRBJ1-1	CASSTTGGTEAFF	TGTGCCAGCTCGACGACGGGGGGAACTGAAGCTTTCTTT
-	TRBV5-1	-	TRBJ2-2	CASSLVGSGTGELFF	TGCGCCAGCAGCTTGGTCGGGAGCGGCACCGGGGAGCTGTTTTTT
-	TRBV5-1	-	TRBJ2-6	CASSSGDSPPKLGANVLTF	TGCGCCAGCAGCTCCGGTGACAGTCCCCCGAAACTGGGGGCCAACGTCCTGACTTTC
-	TRBV12-3/TRBV12-4	many	TRBJ2-1	CASKDRVDNEQFF	TGTGCCAGCAAAGATAGGGTGGACAATGAGCAGTTCTTC
-	TRBV7-9	few	TRBJ2-7	CASSSGTAQSYEQYF	TGTGCCAGCAGCTCCGGAACAGCCCAATCCTACGAGCAGTACTTC
-	TRBV9	-	TRBJ2-5	CASSVGPLGLQETQYF	TGTGCCAGCAGCGTAGGCCCGTTGGGACTTCAAGAGACCCAGTACTTC
-	TRBV19	few	TRBJ1-5	CASSMLGGEQPQHF	TGTGCCAGTAGTATGTTGGGGGGTGAGCAGCCCCAGCATTTT
-	TRBV7-2	once	TRBJ1-1	CASSYVTPHGYTEAFF	TGTGCCAGCAGCTATGTTACGCCCCACGGGTACACTGAAGCTTTCTTT
TRBD2	TRBV5-1	medium-sized	TRBJ2-1	CASSPLAGGPYNEQFF	TGCGCCAGCAGCCCCTTAGCGGGAGGGCCCTACAATGAGCAGTTCTTC
-	TRBV24-1	few	TRBJ2-3	CATSDRWGADLTDTQYF	TGTGCCACCAGTGATCGATGGGGCGCGGACCTCACAGATACGCAGTATTTT
-	TRBV9	few	TRBJ2-5	CASSPGLLPKETQYF	TGTGCCAGCAGCCCCGGATTACTCCCCAAAGAGACCCAGTACTTC
-	TRBV5-1	many	TRBJ1-1	CASSLERQSTEAFF	TGCGCCAGCAGCTTGGAACGGCAGAGCACTGAAGCTTTCTTT
-	TRBV7-2	few	TRBJ2-2	CASSPRSRGNTGELFF	TGTGCCAGCAGCCCCCGGTCTAGGGGGAACACCGGGGAGCTGTTTTTT
-	TRBV29-1	-	TRBJ1-2	CSVETYGYTF	TGCAGCGTGGAGACCTATGGCTACACCTTC
TRBD2	TRBV10-3	many	TRBJ2-3	CAIRLAGETDTQYF	TGTGCCATCAGGTTAGCGGGAGAGACAGATACGCAGTATTTT
-	TRBV29-1	-	TRBJ2-4	CSVLRAGNKNIQYF	TGCAGCGTCCTAAGGGCAGGGAACAAAAACATTCAGTACTTC
TRBD1	TRBV2	-	TRBJ1-1	CASSRSQGWEAEAFF	TGTGCCAGCAGTCGCTCACAGGGGTGGGAAGCTGAAGCTTTCTTT
TRBD1	TRBV7-8	-	TRBJ1-2	CASSYLGGPGGYGYTF	TGTGCCAGCAGCTACCTGGGGGGGCCAGGGGGCTATGGCTACACCTTC
-	TRBV10-1	-	TRBJ2-2	CASRMTEHTGELFF	TGCGCCAGCAGGATGACCGAGCACACCGGGGAGCTGTTTTTT
TRBD1	TRBV27	few	TRBJ2-6	CASRPLQGTFSGANVLTF	TGTGCCAGCAGACCCCTACAGGGGACCTTCTCTGGGGCCAACGTCCTGACTTTC
TRBD2	TRBV12-3/TRBV12-4	once	TRBJ2-1	CASTKTGGNEQFF	TGTGCCAGCACCAAAACGGGAGGGAATGAGCAGTTCTTC
TRBD2	TRBV3-1	many	TRBJ2-5	CASSLSTSGSGETQYF	TGTGCCAGCAGCCTCTCGACTAGCGGGAGCGGAGAGACCCAGTACTTC
-	TRBV11-3	-	TRBJ2-5	CASSSPSVGQETQYF	TGTGCCAGCAGCTCCCCTAGCGTGGGGCAAGAGACCCAGTACTTC
TRBD2	TRBV11-2	-	TRBJ2-3	CASSLWLMTSGRTDTQYF	TGTGCCAGCAGCCTGTGGTTAATGACTAGCGGGAGGACAGATACGCAGTATTTT
-	TRBV3-1	-	TRBJ2-3	CASSQRFRGDTQYF	TGTGCCAGCAGCCAAAGGTTTAGGGGGGATACGCAGTATTTT
-	TRBV5-6	few	TRBJ2-7	CASSLRRYYEQYF	TGTGCCAGCAGCTTGAGGAGGTACTACGAGCAGTACTTC